Below, 20 T cell receptor beta chains from the same sample are listed, as sequenced in a study of T cell changes during pregnancy in multiple sclerosis (dated by TCRdb to the late 2010s). The receptor library was made with the immunoSEQ multiplex PCR assay. TCRdb re-hosts the immuneACCESS table, in-frame sequences only. Its copies lack some clones; in the studies checked, an unresolved V gene accounts for under half of them, and the cause for the rest is not known. For this sample the table gives about 43,000 clones, of which roughly 88% were detected only once. Of the sample, around 4.7% is held by the ten largest clones. Sequencing used peripheral blood, obtained in the second trimester of pregnancy. The receptors derive from a female donor in good health, enrolled as a control in a pregnancy study.

The chain combines TRBV29-1 with TRBJ1-1, with D possibly being TRBD1 (6 bases). Trimming removed 0 bases at V and 6 bases at J, with 11 bases between. This CDR3 is built from 13 residues. The germline gives CDR1 SQVTM, CDR2 ANQGSEA. DNA of the CDR3: TGCAGCGTTGAAGAGTGGGGGGGCCCTGAAGCTTTCTTT. It translates to CSVEEWGGPEAFF.

The chain recombines TRBV6-5 with TRBJ2-2, with D possibly TRBD1 on 6 matching bases. V shed 2 bases and J shed 5 bases, with 12 bases lying between them. CDR3 length equals 15 residues. Germline V lookup: CDR1 MNHEY, CDR2 SVGAGI. The CDR3 DNA reads TGTGCCAGCAGTTACCAGGGACACCTAACCGGGGAGCTGTTTTTT. It translates to CASSYQGHLTGELFF.

Comment on this clone: Because the CDR3's place on the DNA is in doubt, the DNA is left out and the CDR3 is given as listed by TCRdb. This sequence joins TRBV5-1 and TRBJ2-7; the table assigns TRBD1, which was not confirmed against the DNA. The CDR3 adds up to 16 amino acids, both ends counted. Germline V lookup: CDR1 SGHRS, CDR2 YFSETQ. The CDR3 protein is CASSPGTGKEVARGSF.

The V gene is TRBV15, the J gene TRBJ2-5, with D possibly matching TRBD2 (6 bases). V lost 5 bases and J 4 bases, leaving 8 bases between the germline ends. The germline gives CDR1 LNHNV, CDR2 YYDKDF (reference sequence). The CDR3 is 12 residues long. The CDR3 sequence is CATSRGTETQYF. The CDR3, as DNA: TGTGCCACCAGCCGCGGGACAGAGACCCAGTACTTC.

This clone was seen only a few times. This rearrangement joins TRBV18 to TRBJ2-1; 11 bases map to TRBD1. The CDR3 runs 17 residues. Per germline, CDR1 KGHSH and CDR2 LQKENI. The trim removed 0 bases at V and 6 bases at J, leaving 7 bases unmatched. This CDR3 reads CASSPPNPGTGGNEQFF. For the CDR3, the DNA is TGTGCCAGCTCACCACCGAACCCCGGGACAGGGGGCAATGAGCAGTTCTTC.

V and J are TRBV6-1 and TRBJ2-3; TRBD1 agrees at 8 bases. With 2 bases clipped from V and 1 base from J, the junction kept 2 bases outside the gene matches. The length of the CDR3 is 15 residues. CDR1 is MNHNS and CDR2 is SASEGT in the germline V gene. The CDR3 nucleotides are TGTGCCAGCAGTGAACAGGGGGCGCGCACAGATACGCAGTATTTT. As protein: CASSEQGARTDTQYF.

This chain connects TRBV27 to TRBJ1-5, with D maybe TRBD1 (5 bases). The CDR3 is made up of 14 amino acids. The V and J ends lost 2 bases and 4 bases respectively, with 9 bases between them. The germline gives CDR1 MNHEY, CDR2 SMNVEV (reference sequence). The CDR3 DNA reads as TGTGCCAGCAGTTTACAAGGGGAAAATCAGCCCCAGCATTTT. It specifies CASSLQGENQPQHF.

This chain connects TRBV28 to TRBJ1-5; D is possibly TRBD1 (5 bases). This CDR3 is built from 15 residues. Germline assignment: CDR1 MDHEN and CDR2 SYDVKM. V was clipped by 6 bases and J by 5 bases, with 17 bases between them. CDR3: CASRGVQGLYQPQHF. In DNA, the CDR3 is TGTGCCAGCAGGGGGGTTCAGGGACTGTATCAGCCCCAGCATTTT.

CDR3 sequence: CASWSGWTSYNEQFF. In DNA, the CDR3 is TGTGCCAGCTGGAGCGGCTGGACCTCCTACAATGAGCAGTTCTTC. The rearrangement links TRBV6-1 to TRBJ2-1, with D perhaps matching TRBD2 (5 bases). This CDR3 is built from 15 residues. Trimming left V 8 bases short and J 0 bases short, with 14 bases between. Germline values: CDR1 MNHNS, CDR2 SASEGT.

The V gene is TRBV7-2, the J gene TRBJ1-5; TRBD1 agrees at 7 bases. The trim removed 1 base at V and 0 bases at J, leaving 6 bases unmatched. The germline CDR1 and CDR2 sequences are SGHTA and FQGNSA. This CDR3 has 17 amino acids. The CDR3 here is CASSLVAGGGSNQPQHF. CDR3 coding DNA: TGTGCCAGCAGCTTAGTGGCAGGGGGAGGTAGCAATCAGCCCCAGCATTTT. Variable domain in full (rest from reference TRBV7-2 and TRBJ1-5): GAGVSQSPSNKVTEKGKDVELRCDPISGHTALYWYRQSLGQGLEFLIYFQGNSAPDKSGLPSDRFSAERTGGSVSTLTIQRTQQEDSAVYLCASSLVAGGGSNQPQHFGDGTRLSIL.

This clone was detected a few times. The V gene is TRBV7-9, the J gene TRBJ1-2; a possible D gene is TRBD1 (6 bases). CDR3 size: 14 residues. The germline V gene encodes CDR1 SEHNR and CDR2 FQNEAQ (reference sequence). The V end was cut by 0 bases, the J end by 10 bases, with 15 bases between. CDR3 region: CASSLATGHHDYTF. CDR3 nucleotides: TGTGCCAGCAGCTTAGCGACAGGCCACCATGACTACACCTTC.

This clone was observed a single time. The chain carries TRBV16 and TRBJ2-1; a possible D gene is TRBD1 (6 bases). CDR1 and CDR2 from the germline V gene are KGHSY and FQNENV. The CDR3 contains 15 residues. The V and J ends lost 0 bases and 9 bases respectively, with 15 bases between them. CDR3: CASSQSGAGSSEQFF. The CDR3 nucleotides are TGTGCCAGCAGCCAATCGGGGGCAGGGTCTAGTGAGCAGTTCTTC.

The rearrangement links TRBV14 to TRBJ1-1; D is undetermined. Germline lookup yields CDR1 SGHDN and CDR2 FVKESK. V was shortened by 0 bases and J by 8 bases, with 10 bases between the two germline ends. The CDR3 spans 13 residues. The CDR3 DNA follows: TGTGCCAGCAGCCAAGATCAGTCAGAAGAAGCTTTCTTT. It specifies CASSQDQSEEAFF. Complete variable domain (other parts from reference TRBV14 and TRBJ1-1): EAGVTQFPSHSVIEKGQTVTLRCDPISGHDNLYWYRRVMGKEIKFLLHFVKESKQDESGMPNNRFLAERTGGTYSTLKVQPAELEDSGVYFCASSQDQSEEAFFGQGTRLTVV.

This clone has more than one count but fewer than ten. This sequence joins TRBV30 and TRBJ1-1; D is undetermined. Germline lookup yields CDR1 GTSNPN and CDR2 SVGIG (reference sequence). V dropped 1 base and J dropped 1 base, with 7 bases sitting between them. CDR3 length equals 13 residues. The chain's CDR3 is CAWSAEENTEAFF. The CDR3 DNA follows: TGTGCCTGGAGTGCCGAGGAGAACACTGAAGCTTTCTTT.

This chain connects TRBV30 to TRBJ1-1; D may be TRBD1 (6 bases). The V gene's germline CDR1 is GTSNPN and CDR2 SVGIG (reference sequence). Trimming took 3 bases from V and 3 from J, leaving 17 bases between them. There are 15 residues in the CDR3. The DNA for the CDR3 is TGTGCCTGGAGCGAAACAGGGCGTGGGCACACTGAAGCTTTCTTT. Translated: CAWSETGRGHTEAFF.

The V call is TRBV10-3, the J call TRBJ2-5; unclear D gene. CDR1 and CDR2 from the germline V gene are ENHRY and SYGVKD. V lost 0 bases and J 4 bases, leaving 6 bases between the germline ends. CDR3 length: 13 amino acids. The CDR3 DNA is TGTGCCATCAGTGAGTCGGCGGTAGAGACCCAGTACTTC. It codes for CAISESAVETQYF.

The chain combines TRBV30 with TRBJ2-3; TRBD1 is a possible D gene (5 bases). With 0 bases removed from V and 0 bases from J, the gap between germline ends came to 10 bases. The CDR3 totals 15 residues. The germline gives CDR1 GTSNPN, CDR2 SVGIG (reference sequence). CDR3 in amino acids: CAWSVQESSTDTQYF. The CDR3 DNA is TGTGCCTGGAGTGTACAGGAGAGTAGCACAGATACGCAGTATTTT.

The chain links TRBV4-1 to TRBJ2-7; the D gene is possibly TRBD2 (6 bases). V was trimmed by 3 bases and J by 3 bases, leaving 12 bases between them. This CDR3 comprises 14 residues. From germline, CDR1 is MGHRA and CDR2 YSYEKL. The DNA for the CDR3 is TGCGCCAGCAGCCACAGCGGGCGCGACTACGAGCAGTACTTC. It is translated as CASSHSGRDYEQYF.

The chain recombines TRBV6-5 with TRBJ2-7, with D perhaps matching TRBD1 (6 bases). The CDR3 is 13 residues long. Deletions cut 5 bases from V and 2 bases from J, with 10 bases between. Per the germline V gene, CDR1 is MNHEY and CDR2 is SVGAGI. This chain's CDR3 is CASSKRGTYEQYF. For the CDR3, the DNA is TGTGCCAGCAGTAAAAGGGGGACCTACGAGCAGTACTTC.

The V gene is TRBV7-9, the J gene TRBJ2-1, with D possibly matching TRBD2 (6 bases). The V end lost 7 bases, the J end lost 0 bases, and 16 bases lay between the germline ends. Germline lookup yields CDR1 SEHNR and CDR2 FQNEAQ (reference sequence). The CDR3 extends over 16 amino acids. The CDR3 sequence: CASTPGGLTSYNEQFF. The CDR3 DNA follows: TGTGCCAGCACCCCCGGGGGACTTACCTCCTACAATGAGCAGTTCTTC.